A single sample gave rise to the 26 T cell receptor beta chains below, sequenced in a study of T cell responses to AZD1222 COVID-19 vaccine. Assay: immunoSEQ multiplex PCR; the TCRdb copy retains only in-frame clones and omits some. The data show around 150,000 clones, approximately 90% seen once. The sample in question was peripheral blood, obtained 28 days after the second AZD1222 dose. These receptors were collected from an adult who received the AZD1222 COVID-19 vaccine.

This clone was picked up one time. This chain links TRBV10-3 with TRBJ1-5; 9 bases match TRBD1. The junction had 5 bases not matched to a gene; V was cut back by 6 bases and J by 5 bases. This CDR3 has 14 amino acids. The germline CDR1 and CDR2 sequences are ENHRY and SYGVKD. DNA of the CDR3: TGTGCCATCAGGACAGGGGGAGGGGATCAGCCCCAGCATTTT. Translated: CAIRTGGGDQPQHF.

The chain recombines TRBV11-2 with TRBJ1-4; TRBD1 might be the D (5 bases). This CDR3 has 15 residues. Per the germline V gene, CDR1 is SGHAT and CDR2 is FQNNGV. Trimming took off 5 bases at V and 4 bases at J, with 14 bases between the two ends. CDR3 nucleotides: TGTGCCAGCAGCGCTACGCGTGGGGGTAATGAAAAACTGTTTTTT. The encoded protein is CASSATRGGNEKLFF. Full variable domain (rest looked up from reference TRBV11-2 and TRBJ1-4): EAGVAQSPRYKIIEKRQSVAFWCNPISGHATLYWYQQILGQGPKLLIQFQNNGVVDDSQLPKDRFSAERLKGVDSTLKIQPAKLEDSAVYLCASSATRGGNEKLFFGSGTQLSVL.

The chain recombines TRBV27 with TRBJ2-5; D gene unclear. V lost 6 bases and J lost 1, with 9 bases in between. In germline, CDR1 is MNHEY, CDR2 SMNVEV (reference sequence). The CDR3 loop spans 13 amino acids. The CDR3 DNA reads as TGTGCCAGCAGAGGAAACAGCCAAGAGACCCAGTACTTC. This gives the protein CASRGNSQETQYF.

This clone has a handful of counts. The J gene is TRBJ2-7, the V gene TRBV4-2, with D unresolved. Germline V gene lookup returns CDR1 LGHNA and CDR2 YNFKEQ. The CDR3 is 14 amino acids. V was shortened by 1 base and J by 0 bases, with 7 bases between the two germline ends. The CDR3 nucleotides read TGTGCCAGCAGCCAAGGTTTCGGCTCCTACGAGCAGTACTTC. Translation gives CASSQGFGSYEQYF.

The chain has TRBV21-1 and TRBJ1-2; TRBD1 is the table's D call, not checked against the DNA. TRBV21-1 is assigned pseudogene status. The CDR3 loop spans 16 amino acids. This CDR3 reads CASSKGDREEGYGYTF. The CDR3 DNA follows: TGTGCCAGCAGCAAAGGGGACAGGGAAGAAGGGTATGGCTACACCTTC.

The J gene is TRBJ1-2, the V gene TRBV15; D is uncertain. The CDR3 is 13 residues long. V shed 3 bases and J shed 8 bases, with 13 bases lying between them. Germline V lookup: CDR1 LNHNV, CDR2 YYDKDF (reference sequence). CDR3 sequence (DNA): TGTGCCACCAGCAGGGGTAGGGCCGGCGGCTACACCTTC. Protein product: CATSRGRAGGYTF.

CDR3 DNA sequence: TGTGCCAGCAGCTTAGATGGCAGCGACTACAATGAGCAGTTCTTC. Translated: CASSLDGSDYNEQFF. The chain uses TRBV11-2 and TRBJ2-1; D remains unclear. V lost 0 bases and J lost 3, with 9 bases in between. Germline lookup yields CDR1 SGHAT and CDR2 FQNNGV. CDR3 length equals 15 residues. Together with reference TRBV11-2 and TRBJ2-1, the CDR3 gives the full variable domain: EAGVAQSPRYKIIEKRQSVAFWCNPISGHATLYWYQQILGQGPKLLIQFQNNGVVDDSQLPKDRFSAERLKGVDSTLKIQPAKLEDSAVYLCASSLDGSDYNEQFFGPGTRLTVL.

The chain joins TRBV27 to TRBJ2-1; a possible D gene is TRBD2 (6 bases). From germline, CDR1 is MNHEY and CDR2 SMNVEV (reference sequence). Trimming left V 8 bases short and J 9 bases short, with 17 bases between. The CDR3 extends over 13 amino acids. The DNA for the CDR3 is TGTGCCAGCTATTCGGGGGTTTGGGGTGAGCAGTTCTTC. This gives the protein CASYSGVWGEQFF.

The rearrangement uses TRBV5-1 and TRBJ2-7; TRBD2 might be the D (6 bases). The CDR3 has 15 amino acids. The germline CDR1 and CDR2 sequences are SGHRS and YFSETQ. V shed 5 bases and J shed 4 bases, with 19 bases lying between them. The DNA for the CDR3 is TGCGCCAGCAGTCACATTCCGGGAGAGCCATACGAGCAGTACTTC. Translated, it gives CASSHIPGEPYEQYF.

The CDR3: CASSPRIPGGYTF. In DNA, the CDR3 is TGTGCCAGTAGTCCGAGAATCCCGGGAGGCTACACCTTC. The V and J genes are TRBV19 and TRBJ1-2; D call uncertain. Germline loops: CDR1 LNHDA, CDR2 SQIVND (reference sequence). This CDR3 has 13 residues. Trimming left V 5 bases short and J 8 bases short, with 15 bases between.

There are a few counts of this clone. The CDR3 DNA is TGTGCCAGCAGTTTAGGCAAAGGTGTGAACTATGGCTACACCTTC. Its protein is CASSLGKGVNYGYTF. The chain is built from TRBV28 and TRBJ1-2; D not certain. The CDR3 runs 15 residues. Trimming shortened V by 2 bases and J by 2 bases, and 12 bases separated the two germline ends. Germline lookup yields CDR1 MDHEN and CDR2 SYDVKM.

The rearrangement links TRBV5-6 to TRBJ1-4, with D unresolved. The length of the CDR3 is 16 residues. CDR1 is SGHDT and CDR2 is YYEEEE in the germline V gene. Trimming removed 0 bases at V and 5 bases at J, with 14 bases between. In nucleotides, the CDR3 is TGTGCCAGCAGCTTGGGCAGGTTTAACAGCAATGAAAAACTGTTTTTT. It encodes CASSLGRFNSNEKLFF. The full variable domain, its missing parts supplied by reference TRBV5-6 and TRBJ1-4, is DAGVTQSPTHLIKTRGQQVTLRCSPKSGHDTVSWYQQALGQGPQFIFQYYEEEERQRGNFPDRFSGHQFPNYSSELNVNALLLGDSALYLCASSLGRFNSNEKLFFGSGTQLSVL.

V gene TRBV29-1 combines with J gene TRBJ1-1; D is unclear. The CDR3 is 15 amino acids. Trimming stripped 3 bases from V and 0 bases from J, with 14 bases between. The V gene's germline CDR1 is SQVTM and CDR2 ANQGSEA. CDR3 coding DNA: TGCAGCGTTGACCCCTGGAGACAAATGAACACTGAAGCTTTCTTT. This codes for CSVDPWRQMNTEAFF. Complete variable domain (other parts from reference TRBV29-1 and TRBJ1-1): SAVISQKPSRDICQRGTSLTIQCQVDSQVTMMFWYRQQPGQSLTLIATANQGSEATYESGFVIDKFPISRPNLTFSTLTVSNMSPEDSSIYLCSVDPWRQMNTEAFFGQGTRLTVV.

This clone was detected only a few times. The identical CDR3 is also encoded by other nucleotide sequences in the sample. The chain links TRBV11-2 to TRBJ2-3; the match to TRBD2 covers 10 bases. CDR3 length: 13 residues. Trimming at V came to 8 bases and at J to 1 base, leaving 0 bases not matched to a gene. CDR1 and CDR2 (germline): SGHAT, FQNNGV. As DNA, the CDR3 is TGTGCCAGCGGACTAGCGGGCACAGATACGCAGTATTTT. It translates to CASGLAGTDTQYF. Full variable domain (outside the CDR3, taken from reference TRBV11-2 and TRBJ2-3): EAGVAQSPRYKIIEKRQSVAFWCNPISGHATLYWYQQILGQGPKLLIQFQNNGVVDDSQLPKDRFSAERLKGVDSTLKIQPAKLEDSAVYLCASGLAGTDTQYFGPGTRLTVL.

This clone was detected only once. CDR3 sequence (DNA): TGCAGCGTCGAGAGGGGGGGGCCTGAAGCTTTCTTT. Translating gives CSVERGGPEAFF. The chain employs TRBV29-1 and TRBJ1-1; D possibly corresponds to TRBD1 (6 bases). Germline V gene sequence: CDR1 SQVTM, CDR2 ANQGSEA. The CDR3 has 12 residues. V gave up 6 bases and J gave up 6 bases, with 14 bases separating them.

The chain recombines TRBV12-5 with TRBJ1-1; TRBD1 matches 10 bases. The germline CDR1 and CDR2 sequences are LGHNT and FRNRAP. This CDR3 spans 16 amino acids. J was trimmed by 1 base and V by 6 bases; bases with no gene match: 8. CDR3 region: CASGPGQGGRNTEAFF. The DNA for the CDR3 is TGTGCTAGTGGCCCCGGACAGGGGGGGAGGAACACTGAAGCTTTCTTT.

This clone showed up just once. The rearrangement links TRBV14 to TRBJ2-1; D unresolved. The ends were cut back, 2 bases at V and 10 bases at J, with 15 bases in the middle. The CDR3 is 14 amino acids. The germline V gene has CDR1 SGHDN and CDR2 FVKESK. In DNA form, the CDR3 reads TGTGCCAGCAGCCAACAATTAGAATCCCACGAGCAGTTCTTC. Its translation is CASSQQLESHEQFF.

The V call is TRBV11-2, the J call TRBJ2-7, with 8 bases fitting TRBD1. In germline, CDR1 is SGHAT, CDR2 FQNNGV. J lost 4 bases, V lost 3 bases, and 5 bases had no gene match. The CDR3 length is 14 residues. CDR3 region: CASSFGTGAYEQYF. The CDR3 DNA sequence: TGTGCCAGCAGCTTCGGGACAGGAGCTTACGAGCAGTACTTC.

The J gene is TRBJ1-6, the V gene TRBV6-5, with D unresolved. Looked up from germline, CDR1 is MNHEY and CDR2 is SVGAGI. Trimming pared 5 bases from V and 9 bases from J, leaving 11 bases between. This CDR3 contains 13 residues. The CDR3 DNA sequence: TGTGCCAGCAGTCCAGGAGTCCTTTCACCCCTCCACTTT. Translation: CASSPGVLSPLHF.

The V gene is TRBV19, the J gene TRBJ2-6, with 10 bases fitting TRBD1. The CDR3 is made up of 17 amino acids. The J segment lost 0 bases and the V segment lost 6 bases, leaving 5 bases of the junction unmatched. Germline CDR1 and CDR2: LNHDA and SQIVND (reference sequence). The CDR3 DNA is TGTGCCAGTAGACGGACAGGGGGTACCTCTGGGGCCAACGTCCTGACTTTC. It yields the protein CASRRTGGTSGANVLTF.

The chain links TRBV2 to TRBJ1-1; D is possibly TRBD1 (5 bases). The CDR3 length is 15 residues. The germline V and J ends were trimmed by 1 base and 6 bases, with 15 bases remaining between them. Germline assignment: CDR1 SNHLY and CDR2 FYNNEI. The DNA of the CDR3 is TGTGCCAGCAGTGAAGTACGGTCCGGGACCGCTGAAGCTTTCTTT. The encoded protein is CASSEVRSGTAEAFF.

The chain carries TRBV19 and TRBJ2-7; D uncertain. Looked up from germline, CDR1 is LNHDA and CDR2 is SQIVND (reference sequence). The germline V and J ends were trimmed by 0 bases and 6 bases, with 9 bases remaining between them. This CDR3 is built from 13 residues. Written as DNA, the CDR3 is TGTGCCAGTAGTATAGATGACGAGGCCGAGCAGTACTTC. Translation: CASSIDDEAEQYF.

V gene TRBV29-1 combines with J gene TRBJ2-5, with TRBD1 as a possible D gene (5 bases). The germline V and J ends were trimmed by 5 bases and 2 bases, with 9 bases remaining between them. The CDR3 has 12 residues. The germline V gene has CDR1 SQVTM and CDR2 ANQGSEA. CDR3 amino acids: CSVLQGQETQYF. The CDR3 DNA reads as TGCAGCGTTCTCCAGGGACAAGAGACCCAGTACTTC.

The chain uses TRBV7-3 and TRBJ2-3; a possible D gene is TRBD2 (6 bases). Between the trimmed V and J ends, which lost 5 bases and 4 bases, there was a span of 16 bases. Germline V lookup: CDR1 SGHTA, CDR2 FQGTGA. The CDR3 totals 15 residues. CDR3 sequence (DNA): TGTGCCAGCAGCCTCAAGACTAGTCATGCAGATACGCAGTATTTT. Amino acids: CASSLKTSHADTQYF.

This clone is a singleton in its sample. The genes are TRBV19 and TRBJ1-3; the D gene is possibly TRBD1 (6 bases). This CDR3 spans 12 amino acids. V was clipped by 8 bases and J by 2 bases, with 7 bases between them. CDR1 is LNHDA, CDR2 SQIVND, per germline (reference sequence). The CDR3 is CASGQTGNTIYF. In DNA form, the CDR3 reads TGTGCCAGTGGACAGACTGGAAACACCATATATTTT.

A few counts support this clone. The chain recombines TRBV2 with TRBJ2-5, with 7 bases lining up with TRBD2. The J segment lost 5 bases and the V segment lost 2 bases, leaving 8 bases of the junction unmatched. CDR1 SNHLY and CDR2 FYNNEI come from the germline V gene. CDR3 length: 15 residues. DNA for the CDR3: TGTGCCAGCAGTGAATGGGGCGGGAGAGTTGAGACCCAGTACTTC. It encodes CASSEWGGRVETQYF.